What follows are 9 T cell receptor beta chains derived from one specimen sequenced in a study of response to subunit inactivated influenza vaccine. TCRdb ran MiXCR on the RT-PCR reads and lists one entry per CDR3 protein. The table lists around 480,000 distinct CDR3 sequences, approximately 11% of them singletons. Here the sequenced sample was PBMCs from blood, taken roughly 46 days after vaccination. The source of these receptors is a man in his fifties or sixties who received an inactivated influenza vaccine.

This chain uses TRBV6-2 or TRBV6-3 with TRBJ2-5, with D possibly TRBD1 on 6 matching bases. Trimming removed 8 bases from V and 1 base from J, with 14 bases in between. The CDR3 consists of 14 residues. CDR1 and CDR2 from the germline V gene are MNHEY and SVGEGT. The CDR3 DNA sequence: TGTGCCAGCTGGGGACAACATCTCCAAGAGACCCAGTACTTC. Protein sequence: CASWGQHLQETQYF.

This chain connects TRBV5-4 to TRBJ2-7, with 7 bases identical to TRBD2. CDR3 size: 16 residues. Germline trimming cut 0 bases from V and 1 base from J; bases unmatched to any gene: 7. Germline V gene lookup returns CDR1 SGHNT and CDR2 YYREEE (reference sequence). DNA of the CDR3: TGTGCCAGCAGCTTGGTTGCTAGCGGTATATCCTACGAGCAGTACTTC. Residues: CASSLVASGISYEQYF.

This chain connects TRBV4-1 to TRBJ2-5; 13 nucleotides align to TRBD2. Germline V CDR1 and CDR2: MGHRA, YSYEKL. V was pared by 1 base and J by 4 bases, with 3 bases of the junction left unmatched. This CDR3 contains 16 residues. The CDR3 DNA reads TGCGCCAGCAGCCAAGGGACTAGCGGGAGAAGAGAGACCCAGTACTTC. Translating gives CASSQGTSGRRETQYF.

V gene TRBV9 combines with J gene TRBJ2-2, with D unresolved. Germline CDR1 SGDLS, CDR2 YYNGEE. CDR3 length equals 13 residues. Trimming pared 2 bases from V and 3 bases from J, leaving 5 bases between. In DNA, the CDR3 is TGTGCCAGCAGCGTTGGGGACACCGGGGAGCTGTTTTTT. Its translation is CASSVGDTGELFF.

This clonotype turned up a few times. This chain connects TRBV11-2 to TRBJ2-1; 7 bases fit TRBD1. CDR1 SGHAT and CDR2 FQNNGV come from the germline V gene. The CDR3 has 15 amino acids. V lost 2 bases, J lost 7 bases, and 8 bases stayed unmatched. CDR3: CASSLKGARGNEQFF. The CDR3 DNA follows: TGTGCCAGCAGCTTAAAGGGGGCACGGGGTAATGAGCAGTTCTTC.

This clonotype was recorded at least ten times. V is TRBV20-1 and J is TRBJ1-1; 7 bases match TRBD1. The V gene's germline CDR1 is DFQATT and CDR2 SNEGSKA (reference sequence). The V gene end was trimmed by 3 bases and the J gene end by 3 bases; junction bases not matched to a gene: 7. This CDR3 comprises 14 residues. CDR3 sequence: CSARPTGTYTEAFF. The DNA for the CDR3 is TGCAGTGCTAGGCCGACAGGGACCTACACTGAAGCTTTCTTT.

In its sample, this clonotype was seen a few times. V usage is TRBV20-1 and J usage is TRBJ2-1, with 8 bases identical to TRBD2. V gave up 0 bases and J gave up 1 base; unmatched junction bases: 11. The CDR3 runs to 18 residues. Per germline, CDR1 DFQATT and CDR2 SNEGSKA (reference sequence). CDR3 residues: CSARDRLAGRASYNEQFF. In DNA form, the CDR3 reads TGCAGTGCTAGAGATCGATTAGCGGGAAGGGCTTCCTACAATGAGCAGTTCTTC.

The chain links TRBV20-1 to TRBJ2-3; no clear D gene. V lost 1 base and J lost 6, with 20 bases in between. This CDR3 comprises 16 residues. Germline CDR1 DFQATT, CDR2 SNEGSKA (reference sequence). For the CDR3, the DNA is TGCAGTGCTAGAGCCACCTCGACCTGGAGTCAGGATACGCAGTATTTT. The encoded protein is CSARATSTWSQDTQYF.

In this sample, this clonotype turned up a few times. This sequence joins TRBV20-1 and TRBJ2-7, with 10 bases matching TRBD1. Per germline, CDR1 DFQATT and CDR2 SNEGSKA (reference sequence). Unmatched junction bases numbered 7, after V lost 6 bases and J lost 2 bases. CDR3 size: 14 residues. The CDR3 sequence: CSATPGQGTYEQYF. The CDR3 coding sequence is TGCAGTGCGACTCCGGGACAGGGGACCTACGAGCAGTACTTC.